This T cell receptor (beta chain) stems from a study of blood T cell repertoires in COVID-19. Across the whole study: Material from acute and convalescent COVID-19 was sourced from the United States, Italy and Spain. The analysed material was cDNA or gDNA that came from T cells, B-cell-depleted T cells, or PBMCs.

In Seattle, patients joined the study during active infection and were tracked longitudinally. Profiled with immunoSEQ multiplex PCR; TCRdb holds only in-frame clones, not every one. The sample comprises roughly 280,000 clones, almost 90% of which are singletons, and roughly 10% rests with the top ten. CDR3 length: 12 amino acids. V was shortened by 6 bases and J by 5 bases, with 9 bases between the two germline ends. The germline V gene has CDR1 SNHLY and CDR2 FYNNEI. The chain carries TRBV2 and TRBJ2-3; D is perhaps TRBD1 (6 bases). Sequencing used peripheral blood. This sequence was found in a woman aged 25 to 39 with COVID-19, enrolled during active disease. CDR3 nucleotide sequence: TGTGCCAGCAGACAGGGTGGAGATACGCAGTATTTT. It is translated as CASRQGGDTQYF.